A single sample gave rise to the 21 T cell receptor beta chains below, sequenced in a study of blood T cell repertoires in COVID-19. Assay used: immunoSEQ multiplex PCR; TCRdb lists only in-frame clones, some missing. The sample consists of about 280,000 clones, roughly 87% of them appearing once. The sequencing input was peripheral blood. These receptors were collected from a human donor in a cohort sampled during active COVID-19.

The table lists this clone with a count of one. This chain links TRBV7-9 with TRBJ2-3; D possibly corresponds to TRBD2 (6 bases). Trimming removed 2 bases from V and 1 base from J, with 13 bases in between. This CDR3 has 16 amino acids. Germline V gene lookup returns CDR1 SEHNR and CDR2 FQNEAQ (reference sequence). This CDR3 reads CASSLMGEVGTDTQYF. The CDR3 DNA reads as TGTGCCAGCAGCTTAATGGGGGAGGTCGGCACAGATACGCAGTATTTT.

The chain couples TRBV28 to TRBJ2-5, with 11 bases aligning to TRBD1. The V gene end was trimmed by 5 bases and the J gene end by 4 bases; junction bases not matched to a gene: 9. This CDR3 region has 16 residues. CDR1 is MDHEN and CDR2 is SYDVKM in the germline V gene. CDR3 coding DNA: TGTGCCAGCAGTCGCCCCATGGGACAGGGGGGAGAGACCCAGTACTTC. It specifies CASSRPMGQGGETQYF.

The rearrangement links TRBV19 to TRBJ2-1, with TRBD2 matching over 7 bases. CDR3 length equals 13 residues. The ends lost 5 bases at V and 14 bases at J; junction bases unmatched: 12. Germline lookup yields CDR1 LNHDA and CDR2 SQIVND (reference sequence). The CDR3 loop reads CASSSGRAGVEFF. DNA for the CDR3: TGTGCCAGTAGTTCTGGGAGGGCGGGCGTCGAGTTCTTC.

The J gene is TRBJ2-2, the V gene TRBV15, with D maybe TRBD1 (5 bases). From germline, CDR1 is LNHNV and CDR2 YYDKDF (reference sequence). Deletions cut 3 bases from V and 3 bases from J, with 8 bases between. The CDR3 is 14 residues long. CDR3 sequence: CATSRLTDTGELFF. The CDR3 nucleotides are TGTGCCACCAGCAGGCTGACAGACACCGGGGAGCTGTTTTTT.

V and J are TRBV18 and TRBJ2-1; 13 bases fit TRBD2. The CDR3 totals 16 residues. Germline lookup yields CDR1 KGHSH and CDR2 LQKENI. Losses at the gene ends were 3 bases for V and 9 bases for J; bases not matched to a gene: 8. The CDR3 DNA reads TGTGCCAGCTCACCCCCAGGGACTAGCGGGAAGGGTGAGCAGTTCTTC. Amino acids: CASSPPGTSGKGEQFF.

CDR3 DNA: TGTGCCAGCGACACCGTGGGGGGAAGTGCTGGCTACACCTTC. This sequence encodes CASDTVGGSAGYTF. V usage is TRBV21-1 and J usage is TRBJ1-2. TRBV21-1 is a pseudogene segment. The CDR3 extends over 14 amino acids.

The gene calls are TRBV5-6 and TRBJ2-2; 11 bases map to TRBD1. The CDR3 has 15 residues. The J segment lost 7 bases and the V segment lost 3 bases, leaving 5 bases of the junction unmatched. Per the germline V gene, CDR1 is SGHDT and CDR2 is YYEEEE. This chain's CDR3 is CASSSDRGRGGELFF. For the CDR3, the DNA is TGTGCCAGCAGCTCGGACAGGGGGCGAGGCGGGGAGCTGTTTTTT.

The genes are TRBV5-1 and TRBJ1-2; tentatively, D is TRBD1 (5 bases). The ends were cut back, 4 bases at V and 8 bases at J, with 21 bases in the middle. The CDR3 length is 15 residues. Germline values: CDR1 SGHRS, CDR2 YFSETQ. The CDR3 loop is CASSLSGTRGRGYTF. The CDR3 DNA sequence: TGCGCCAGCAGCCTCTCGGGGACGCGGGGAAGAGGCTACACCTTC. Full variable domain (missing parts from reference TRBV5-1 and TRBJ1-2): KAGVTQTPRYLIKTRGQQVTLSCSPISGHRSVSWYQQTPGQGLQFLFEYFSETQRNKGNFPGRFSGRQFSNSRSEMNVSTLELGDSALYLCASSLSGTRGRGYTFGSGTRLTVV.

V and J are TRBV2 and TRBJ2-3, with D possibly TRBD1 on 5 matching bases. The CDR3 is 13 residues long. V shed 5 bases and J shed 5 bases, with 11 bases lying between them. Germline CDR1 and CDR2: SNHLY and FYNNEI. CDR3 sequence reads: CASSYTGLDTQYF. The CDR3, as DNA: TGTGCCAGCAGTTATACAGGTCTAGATACGCAGTATTTT.

This clone occurred a few times. V is TRBV10-2 and J is TRBJ2-1; 8 nucleotides agree with TRBD2. Germline V lookup: CDR1 WSHSY, CDR2 SAAADI. The CDR3 is made up of 15 amino acids. V gave up 3 bases and J gave up 8 bases; unmatched junction bases: 9. This CDR3 reads CASSDKRENYYEQFF. CDR3 in DNA: TGCGCCAGCAGTGACAAGCGGGAGAATTACTATGAGCAGTTCTTC.

This clone was detected only a few times. The V gene is TRBV28, the J gene TRBJ1-2; D remains unclear. V dropped 5 bases and J dropped 9 bases, with 13 bases sitting between them. CDR1 MDHEN and CDR2 SYDVKM come from the germline V gene. The CDR3 has 12 residues. The CDR3 DNA reads TGTGCCAGCAGTCCAATACCGAACAGCTACACCTTC. Protein: CASSPIPNSYTF.

This chain joins TRBV7-2 and TRBJ1-1, with 8 bases lining up with TRBD1. Germline V gene sequence: CDR1 SGHTA, CDR2 FQGNSA. With 5 bases clipped from V and 10 bases from J, the junction kept 21 bases outside the gene matches. CDR3 length equals 17 residues. Here the CDR3 reads CASSETQRGNRGDGAFF. The CDR3 DNA is TGTGCCAGCAGCGAAACCCAGAGGGGGAACAGGGGGGATGGAGCTTTCTTT.

V is TRBV28 and J is TRBJ2-1; TRBD1 aligns across 9 bases. The CDR3 totals 16 residues. The V segment lost 5 bases and the J segment 6 bases; nucleotides outside the gene matches: 11. Germline CDR1 reads MDHEN; CDR2 reads SYDVKM. CDR3 bases: TGTGCCAGCAGTCTTGGTCCGGGACAGGGTTCCAATGAGCAGTTCTTC. This gives the protein CASSLGPGQGSNEQFF.

V and J are TRBV9 and TRBJ2-1; no clear D. The length of the CDR3 is 15 residues. V was shortened by 0 bases and J by 4 bases, with 11 bases between the two germline ends. Germline V CDR1 and CDR2: SGDLS, YYNGEE. The CDR3 reads CASSVGASWYNEQFF. The CDR3 nucleotides read TGTGCCAGCAGCGTAGGGGCTTCCTGGTACAATGAGCAGTTCTTC.

V is TRBV5-1 and J is TRBJ2-7; the D is unclear. The CDR3 runs 14 residues. The germline V and J ends were trimmed by 0 bases and 5 bases, with 12 bases remaining between them. Germline-derived CDR1 and CDR2 are SGHRS and YFSETQ. Here the CDR3 reads CASSLGSPEDEQYF. As DNA, the CDR3 is TGCGCCAGCAGCTTGGGGTCCCCTGAGGACGAGCAGTACTTC.

The chain carries TRBV24-1 and TRBJ1-5, with 8 bases matching TRBD1. V dropped 7 bases and J dropped 5; count of bases not matched to a gene: 15. CDR3 length: 17 amino acids. The germline V gene encodes CDR1 KGHDR and CDR2 SFDVKD. The CDR3 spells CATSPAPGTGKDQPQHF. In DNA form, the CDR3 reads TGTGCCACCAGCCCCGCTCCCGGGACAGGTAAAGATCAGCCCCAGCATTTT.

The rearrangement uses TRBV19 and TRBJ2-7; no firm D call. The CDR3 covers 15 residues. V lost 5 bases and J 0 bases, leaving 14 bases between the germline ends. Per germline, CDR1 LNHDA and CDR2 SQIVND (reference sequence). CDR3 sequence (DNA): TGTGCCAGTAGTTCCAACAGCCATAGCTCCTACGAGCAGTACTTC. Translation: CASSSNSHSSYEQYF.

The rearrangement uses TRBV2 and TRBJ1-4; TRBD1 agrees at 9 bases. The J segment lost 8 bases and the V segment lost 7 bases, leaving 8 bases of the junction unmatched. CDR3 length: 14 residues. Germline-derived CDR1 and CDR2 are SNHLY and FYNNEI. CDR3 in amino acids: CASTSQGAGEKLFF. The CDR3 coding sequence is TGTGCCAGCACTTCACAGGGGGCTGGGGAAAAACTGTTTTTT. The full variable domain, rest sourced from reference TRBV2 and TRBJ1-4, is EPEVTQTPSHQVTQMGQEVILRCVPISNHLYFYWYRQILGQKVEFLVSFYNNEISEKSEIFDDQFSVERPDGSNFTLKIRSTKLEDSAMYFCASTSQGAGEKLFFGSGTQLSVL.

The chain recombines TRBV4-2 with TRBJ2-1; tentatively, D is TRBD2 (5 bases). The V gene lost 0 bases and the J gene lost 7 bases, with 13 bases spanning the gap. Germline V lookup: CDR1 LGHNA, CDR2 YNFKEQ. The CDR3 runs to 15 residues. For the CDR3, the DNA is TGTGCCAGCAGCCAAGAGCGAGGGAGATTGAATGAGCAGTTCTTC. It encodes CASSQERGRLNEQFF.

V usage is TRBV19 and J usage is TRBJ1-5; possibly TRBD1 for D (5 bases). This CDR3 region has 15 residues. CDR1 is LNHDA and CDR2 is SQIVND in the germline V gene (reference sequence). V dropped 8 bases and J dropped 2 bases, with 16 bases sitting between them. The CDR3 is CASRPGVGGNQPQHF. CDR3 bases: TGTGCCAGTCGCCCGGGGGTAGGGGGCAATCAGCCCCAGCATTTT.

This clone was picked up a small number of times. The rearrangement joins TRBV21-1 to TRBJ2-1; the listed D gene, TRBD2, was not tested against the DNA. TRBV21-1 is shown as a pseudogene. The CDR3 is 10 amino acids. CDR3 DNA sequence: TGTGCCAGCAGCGTCACTTCCGAGTTCTTC. Protein: CASSVTSEFF.